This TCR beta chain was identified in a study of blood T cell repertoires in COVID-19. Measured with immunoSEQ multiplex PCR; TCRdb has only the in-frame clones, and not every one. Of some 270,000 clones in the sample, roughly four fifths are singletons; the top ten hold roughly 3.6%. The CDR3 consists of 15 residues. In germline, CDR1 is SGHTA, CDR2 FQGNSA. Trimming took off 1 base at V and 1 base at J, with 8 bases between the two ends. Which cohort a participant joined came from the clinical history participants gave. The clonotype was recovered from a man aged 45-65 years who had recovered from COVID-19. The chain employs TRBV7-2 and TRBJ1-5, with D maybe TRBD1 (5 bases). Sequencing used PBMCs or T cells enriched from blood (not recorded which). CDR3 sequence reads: CASSLGPGSNQPQHF. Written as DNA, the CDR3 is TGTGCCAGCAGCTTAGGGCCAGGGAGCAATCAGCCCCAGCATTTT.